This T cell receptor (beta chain) was obtained from a study of T cells after yellow fever vaccination. The wider study: Each low-cell-number fraction was prepared by means of SMART-Seq v4 Ultra Low Input. General observations from the study: Most primary-vaccination clones reappeared after the booster (about 97% CD4, about 90% CD8).

From germline, CDR1 is SEHNR and CDR2 FQNEAQ (reference sequence). The V gene lost 5 bases and the J gene lost 3 bases, with 11 bases spanning the gap. This CDR3 region has 13 residues. The sample holds many counts of this clonotype. Its target is unknown. TCR cDNA was made by 5'RACE template switching, adding a universal primer site and UMIs. Each CDR3 protein gets one entry after TCRdb re-called the 5' RACE reads with MiXCR. The sample yields 200,000 to 300,000 distinct CDR3 sequences, 6.7% seen once. This sample comprised CD4+ T cells sorted from PBMCs, obtained on the day of the yellow fever booster vaccination. This receptor was identified in a man in his thirties or forties who received the YFV17D yellow fever vaccine. The chain employs TRBV7-9 and TRBJ2-7; D is possibly TRBD1 (6 bases). CDR3 DNA sequence: TGTGCCAGCAGCCACAGGACAGACTACGAGCAGTACTTC. Translating it yields CASSHRTDYEQYF.